These 27 T cell receptor beta chains share one sample of origin, sequenced in a study of CD8+ T cells in alopecia areata. In each case, RNA was isolated and then reverse transcribed into cDNA as the sequencing template. Data came from immunoSEQ multiplex PCR; TCRdb stores just in-frame clones and leaves some out. The sample has around 250,000 clones, under 80% seen once. Sequenced here: CD4+ T cells sorted from blood, sampled at week 0. The receptors originated from a human donor with alopecia areata.

The table lists this clone with a few counts. This sequence joins TRBV6-5 and TRBJ1-6, with a tentative D call TRBD1 (6 bases). Germline V lookup: CDR1 MNHEY, CDR2 SVGAGI. V lost 6 bases and J lost 8, with 11 bases in between. This CDR3 has 13 amino acids. The CDR3 nucleotides read TGTGCCAGCAGCAAGGGGGTAGATTCACCCCTCCACTTT. This codes for CASSKGVDSPLHF.

This CDR3 is CASSVDWGNEQFF. As DNA, the CDR3 is TGTGCCAGCAGTGTCGACTGGGGCAATGAGCAGTTCTTC. The V and J genes are TRBV2 and TRBJ2-1; D is unresolved. The length of the CDR3 is 13 residues. In germline, CDR1 is SNHLY, CDR2 FYNNEI. V lost 4 bases and J lost 6, with 10 bases in between.

The V and J genes are TRBV19 and TRBJ1-6; perhaps TRBD1 as D (5 bases). Trimming stripped 8 bases from V and 7 bases from J, with 15 bases between. The CDR3 runs 14 residues. Germline loops: CDR1 LNHDA, CDR2 SQIVND (reference sequence). Written as DNA, the CDR3 is TGTGCCAGTCGCTTACAGGCTACCAATTCACCCCTCCACTTT. It specifies CASRLQATNSPLHF.

The V call is TRBV5-1, the J call TRBJ2-7; weak D call: TRBD1 (7 bases). The ends were cut back, 4 bases at V and 4 bases at J, with 15 bases in the middle. This CDR3 spans 14 amino acids. Germline assignment: CDR1 SGHRS and CDR2 YFSETQ. The CDR3, as DNA: TGCGCCAGCAGCGCGGGGACAGCAGAGTACGAGCAGTACTTC. Its translation is CASSAGTAEYEQYF.

This clone was seen a handful of times. J is TRBJ1-2 and V is TRBV9; 8 bases are shared with TRBD1. Trimming at V came to 3 bases and at J to 8 bases, leaving 12 bases not matched to a gene. There are 15 residues in the CDR3. Germline-derived CDR1 and CDR2 are SGDLS and YYNGEE. CDR3 nucleotide sequence: TGTGCCAGCAGCGGACTACCCCAGGGGGCGGGAGGCTACACCTTC. Residues: CASSGLPQGAGGYTF.

The sample holds many counts of this clone. This chain uses TRBV19 with TRBJ2-3; the D is unclear. V lost 7 bases, J lost 0 bases, and 11 bases lay in between. Germline CDR1 LNHDA, CDR2 SQIVND (reference sequence). The CDR3 extends over 14 amino acids. The CDR3 DNA follows: TGTGCCAGTAAGCTAGTCTCTAGCACAGATACGCAGTATTTT. It encodes CASKLVSSTDTQYF.

This clone appeared once. The CDR3 bases are TGTGCCAGCAGCTCCAGCGGGGCGGAGACCCAGTACTTC. Its translation: CASSSSGAETQYF. The chain carries TRBV7-9 and TRBJ2-5; 7 bases fit TRBD2. The CDR3 contains 13 residues. The J segment lost 5 bases and the V segment lost 4 bases, leaving 4 bases of the junction unmatched. Looked up from germline, CDR1 is SEHNR and CDR2 is FQNEAQ (reference sequence).

V gene TRBV20-1 combines with J gene TRBJ2-7; D ambiguous. Germline CDR1 is DFQATT and CDR2 is SNEGSKA (reference sequence). CDR3 size: 11 residues. Trimming removed 3 bases from V and 0 bases from J, with 3 bases in between. As DNA, the CDR3 is TGCAGTGCTAGCAACTCCTACGAGCAGTACTTC. Translated: CSASNSYEQYF.

This clone was counted a single time. The V and J genes are TRBV18 and TRBJ2-7, with D possibly matching TRBD2 (5 bases). There are 13 residues in the CDR3. V was pared by 8 bases and J by 3 bases, with 14 bases between. Germline loops: CDR1 KGHSH, CDR2 LQKENI. CDR3 coding DNA: TGTGCCAGCAGATCGAGGGTGAGCTACGAGCAGTACTTC. Its translation: CASRSRVSYEQYF.

V is TRBV29-1 and J is TRBJ2-7, with 11 bases lining up with TRBD2. The germline V gene encodes CDR1 SQVTM and CDR2 ANQGSEA. The CDR3 loop spans 14 amino acids. V trimming: 4 bases; J trimming: 0 bases; junction bases outside the gene matches: 2. The DNA for the CDR3 is TGCAGCGTTGCGGGGACTAGCGGCTCCTACGAGCAGTACTTC. As protein: CSVAGTSGSYEQYF.

The rearrangement joins TRBV5-1 to TRBJ1-1, with D maybe TRBD1 (6 bases). The CDR3 spans 11 residues. CDR1 SGHRS and CDR2 YFSETQ come from the germline V gene. Trimming took off 6 bases at V and 4 bases at J, with 7 bases between the two ends. The CDR3 bases are TGCGCCAGCAAGGGGGGCACTGAAGCTTTCTTT. Translation: CASKGGTEAFF. Together with reference TRBV5-1 and TRBJ1-1, the CDR3 gives the full variable domain: KAGVTQTPRYLIKTRGQQVTLSCSPISGHRSVSWYQQTPGQGLQFLFEYFSETQRNKGNFPGRFSGRQFSNSRSEMNVSTLELGDSALYLCASKGGTEAFFGQGTRLTVV.

In regard to this clone: This CDR3 is also generated by other DNA sequences in the sample. V is TRBV30 and J is TRBJ1-5, with 11 bases aligning to TRBD1. This CDR3 spans 13 amino acids. Germline loops: CDR1 GTSNPN, CDR2 SVGIG (reference sequence). Germline trimming cut 3 bases from V and 7 bases from J; bases unmatched to any gene: 2. The CDR3 is CAWRGQGGQPQHF. The CDR3, as DNA: TGTGCCTGGAGGGGACAGGGGGGGCAGCCCCAGCATTTT.

The genes are TRBV6-1 and TRBJ2-5; D is unresolved. Germline V gene lookup returns CDR1 MNHNS and CDR2 SASEGT. V was trimmed by 6 bases and J by 3 bases, leaving 11 bases between them. The CDR3 covers 13 residues. In DNA form, the CDR3 reads TGTGCCAGCAGGCCTGGCGGAAAAGAGACCCAGTACTTC. Residues: CASRPGGKETQYF.

The sample holds a few counts of this clone. This chain joins TRBV29-1 and TRBJ1-1; D possibly corresponds to TRBD1 (5 bases). The CDR3 contains 13 residues. The V and J ends lost 6 bases and 1 base respectively, with 12 bases between them. Germline V gives CDR1 SQVTM, CDR2 ANQGSEA. For the CDR3, the DNA is TGCAGCGTCGGGGACCGCAGGAACACTGAAGCTTTCTTT. It codes for CSVGDRRNTEAFF. Drawing the rest from reference TRBV29-1 and TRBJ1-1, the complete variable domain is SAVISQKPSRDICQRGTSLTIQCQVDSQVTMMFWYRQQPGQSLTLIATANQGSEATYESGFVIDKFPISRPNLTFSTLTVSNMSPEDSSIYLCSVGDRRNTEAFFGQGTRLTVV.

Here the CDR3 DNA reads TGTGCCAGCAGCTTTTGGGCGAAAACTAGCACAGATACGCAGTATTTT. It encodes CASSFWAKTSTDTQYF. The chain employs TRBV5-6 and TRBJ2-3, with no clear D. Trimming took off 2 bases at V and 0 bases at J, with 13 bases between the two ends. This CDR3 is built from 16 residues. The germline V gene has CDR1 SGHDT and CDR2 YYEEEE.

CDR3 sequence: CASSERGVKDTQYF. The CDR3 DNA reads TGTGCCAGCAGTGAAAGGGGAGTGAAAGATACGCAGTATTTT. The rearrangement uses TRBV2 and TRBJ2-3, with D perhaps assigned TRBD1 or TRBD2 (5 bases each). Germline-derived CDR1 and CDR2 are SNHLY and FYNNEI. The CDR3 is 14 amino acids. Trimming left V 2 bases short and J 5 bases short, with 11 bases between. Combining the CDR3 with reference TRBV2 and TRBJ2-3 gives the whole variable domain EPEVTQTPSHQVTQMGQEVILRCVPISNHLYFYWYRQILGQKVEFLVSFYNNEISEKSEIFDDQFSVERPDGSNFTLKIRSTKLEDSAMYFCASSERGVKDTQYFGPGTRLTVL.

J is TRBJ2-1 and V is TRBV7-3, with 13 nucleotides matching TRBD2. V trimming: 7 bases; J trimming: 7 bases; junction bases outside the gene matches: 16. Germline V gene data show CDR1 as SGHTA and CDR2 as FQGTGA. The CDR3 covers 18 residues. In nucleotides, the CDR3 is TGTGCCAGCATCCTGACTAGCGGGGGGCTACACTCTCGGAATGAGCAGTTCTTC. This encodes CASILTSGGLHSRNEQFF. The full variable domain, completed using reference TRBV7-3 and TRBJ2-1, is GAGVSQTPSNKVTEKGKYVELRCDPISGHTALYWYRQSLGQGPEFLIYFQGTGAADDSGLPNDRFFAVRPEGSVSTLKIQRTERGDSAVYLCASILTSGGLHSRNEQFFGPGTRLTVL.

This chain joins TRBV27 and TRBJ2-1; the D gene is possibly TRBD1 (5 bases). In germline, CDR1 is MNHEY, CDR2 SMNVEV (reference sequence). CDR3 length: 15 amino acids. Trimming removed 5 bases at V and 2 bases at J, with 13 bases between. CDR3 amino acids: CASSKDSRPYNEQFF. As DNA, the CDR3 is TGTGCCAGCAGTAAAGACAGCCGGCCCTACAATGAGCAGTTCTTC.

This chain links TRBV6-6 with TRBJ2-2; D ambiguous. This CDR3 is 15 amino acids long. The V gene lost 6 bases and the J gene lost 1 base, with 12 bases spanning the gap. Germline values: CDR1 MNHNY, CDR2 SVGAGI (reference sequence). This CDR3 reads CASRPDGRNTGELFF. In nucleotides, the CDR3 is TGTGCCAGCAGGCCAGACGGACGGAACACCGGGGAGCTGTTTTTT.

In its sample, this clone was seen a few times. The chain joins TRBV14 to TRBJ2-1; D uncertain. The CDR3 is 16 residues long. Per the germline V gene, CDR1 is SGHDN and CDR2 is FVKESK. Trimming removed 0 bases at V and 0 bases at J, with 9 bases between. CDR3 sequence (DNA): TGTGCCAGCAGCCAAGAACGTCAGAGCTCCTACAATGAGCAGTTCTTC. Translation gives CASSQERQSSYNEQFF.

The chain carries TRBV6-5 and TRBJ2-1; no firm D call. Germline CDR1 reads MNHEY; CDR2 reads SVGAGI. Trimming cost V 4 bases and J 12 bases, with 10 bases left between them. The CDR3 runs 11 residues. CDR3 residues: CASSLGPVQFF. Here the CDR3 DNA reads TGTGCCAGCAGTTTAGGTCCCGTGCAGTTCTTC.

The genes are TRBV9 and TRBJ1-2; 9 bases line up with TRBD1. Losses at the gene ends were 2 bases for V and 6 bases for J; bases not matched to a gene: 5. The CDR3 extends over 14 amino acids. Per germline, CDR1 SGDLS and CDR2 YYNGEE. The CDR3 region is CASSVGQGQDGYTF. The CDR3 nucleotides are TGTGCCAGCAGCGTGGGACAGGGACAAGATGGCTACACCTTC. Full variable domain (missing parts from reference TRBV9 and TRBJ1-2): DSGVTQTPKHLITATGQRVTLRCSPRSGDLSVYWYQQSLDQGLQFLIQYYNGEERAKGNILERFSAQQFPDLHSELNLSSLELGDSALYFCASSVGQGQDGYTFGSGTRLTVV.

The V gene is TRBV6-5, the J gene TRBJ1-2; no clear D gene. Trimming took 7 bases from V and 5 from J, leaving 11 bases between them. Germline V gene data show CDR1 as MNHEY and CDR2 as SVGAGI. This CDR3 contains 12 residues. The CDR3 sequence is CASTSRQYGYTF. DNA of the CDR3: TGTGCCAGCACCAGTCGGCAGTATGGCTACACCTTC.

This rearrangement joins TRBV29-1 to TRBJ1-1; 12 nucleotides match TRBD1. Germline V gene lookup returns CDR1 SQVTM and CDR2 ANQGSEA. This CDR3 has 14 residues. V lost 5 bases and J lost 3; bases outside the gene matches: 4. CDR3 sequence: CSVRDRGRDTEAFF. CDR3 bases: TGCAGCGTTCGGGACAGGGGGCGAGACACTGAAGCTTTCTTT.

The chain links TRBV6-5 to TRBJ2-3, with TRBD1 as a possible D gene (6 bases). Germline V gene sequence: CDR1 MNHEY, CDR2 SVGAGI. Trimming took 6 bases from V and 0 from J, leaving 13 bases between them. The CDR3 spans 15 residues. In DNA, the CDR3 is TGTGCCAGCAGCCAGAGGACAGCTAGCACAGATACGCAGTATTTT. It is translated as CASSQRTASTDTQYF.

V and J are TRBV14 and TRBJ1-1, with 7 bases that match TRBD1. V dropped 6 bases and J dropped 0; count of bases not matched to a gene: 7. Germline assignment: CDR1 SGHDN and CDR2 FVKESK. CDR3 length equals 15 residues. The CDR3 bases are TGTGCCAGCAGTCATAGGACAGGCGTGAACACTGAAGCTTTCTTT. It translates to CASSHRTGVNTEAFF.

This clone came up a few times. The V call is TRBV11-2, the J call TRBJ2-7; D ambiguous. The V gene lost 8 bases and the J gene lost 5 bases, with 10 bases spanning the gap. Germline V gives CDR1 SGHAT, CDR2 FQNNGV. The CDR3 sequence is 11 residues long. The CDR3 DNA is TGTGCCAGCGGGTTCCGGGACGAGCAGTACTTC. This codes for CASGFRDEQYF.